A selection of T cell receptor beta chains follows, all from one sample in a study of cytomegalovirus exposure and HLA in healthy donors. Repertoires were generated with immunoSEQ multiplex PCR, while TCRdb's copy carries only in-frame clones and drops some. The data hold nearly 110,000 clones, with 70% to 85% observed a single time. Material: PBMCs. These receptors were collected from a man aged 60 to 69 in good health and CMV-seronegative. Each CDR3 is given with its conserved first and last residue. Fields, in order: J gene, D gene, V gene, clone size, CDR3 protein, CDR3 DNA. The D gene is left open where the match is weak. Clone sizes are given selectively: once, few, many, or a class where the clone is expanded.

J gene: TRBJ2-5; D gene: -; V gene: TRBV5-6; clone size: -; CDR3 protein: CASSLVGGADSYF; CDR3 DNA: TGTGCCAGCAGCTTGGTCGGAGGGGCGGACTCGTACTTC
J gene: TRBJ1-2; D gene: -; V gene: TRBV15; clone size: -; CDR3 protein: CATSRDIAGYGYTF; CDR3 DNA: TGTGCCACCAGCAGAGATATCGCGGGATATGGCTACACCTTC
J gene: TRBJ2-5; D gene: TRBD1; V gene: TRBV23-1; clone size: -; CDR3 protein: CASSQRWTGDRKETQYF; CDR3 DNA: TGCGCCAGCAGTCAACGATGGACAGGCGATAGAAAAGAGACCCAGTACTTC
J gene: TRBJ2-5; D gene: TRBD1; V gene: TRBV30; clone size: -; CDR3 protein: CAWRGRQGVGTQYF; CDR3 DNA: TGTGCCTGGAGAGGGAGACAGGGGGTCGGGACCCAGTACTTC
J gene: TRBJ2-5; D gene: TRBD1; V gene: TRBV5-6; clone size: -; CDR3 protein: CASSLVGQGIRQETQYF; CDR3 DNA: TGTGCCAGCAGCTTGGTTGGACAGGGGATTCGCCAAGAGACCCAGTACTTC
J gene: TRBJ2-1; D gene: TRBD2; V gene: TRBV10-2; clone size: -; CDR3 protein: CASIGTSDEQFF; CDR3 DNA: TGCGCCAGCATTGGGACTAGCGATGAGCAGTTCTTC
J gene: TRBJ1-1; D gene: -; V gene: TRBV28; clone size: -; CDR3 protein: CASSLRTVGRGNTEAFF; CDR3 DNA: TGTGCCAGCAGTTTACGGACAGTTGGTAGGGGAAACACTGAAGCTTTCTTT
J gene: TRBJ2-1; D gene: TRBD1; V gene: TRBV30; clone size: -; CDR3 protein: CAWKKQGRAYNEQFF; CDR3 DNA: TGTGCCTGGAAAAAACAGGGGCGGGCCTACAATGAGCAGTTCTTC
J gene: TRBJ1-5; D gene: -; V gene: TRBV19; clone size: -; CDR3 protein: CASSIRLAQPQHF; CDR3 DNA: TGTGCCAGTAGTATCAGGCTAGCTCAGCCCCAGCATTTT
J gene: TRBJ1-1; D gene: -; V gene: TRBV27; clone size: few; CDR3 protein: CASSLSTGNQAFF; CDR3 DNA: TGTGCCAGCAGTTTATCTACAGGGAACCAGGCTTTCTTT
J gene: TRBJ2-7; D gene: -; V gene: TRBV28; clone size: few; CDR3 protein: CASRTGNEQYF; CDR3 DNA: TGTGCCAGCAGAACAGGGAACGAGCAGTACTTC
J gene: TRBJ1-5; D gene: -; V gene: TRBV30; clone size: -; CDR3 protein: CAWSVRDSLYSNQPQHF; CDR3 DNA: TGTGCCTGGAGTGTACGCGACAGTCTCTATAGCAATCAGCCCCAGCATTTT
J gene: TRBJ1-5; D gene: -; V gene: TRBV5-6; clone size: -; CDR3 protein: CASSLTGHPKGSQPQHF; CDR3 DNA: TGTGCCAGCAGTTTAACGGGACACCCGAAGGGTAGTCAGCCCCAGCATTTT
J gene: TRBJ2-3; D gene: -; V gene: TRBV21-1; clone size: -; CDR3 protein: CASSKAIRVNRTDTQYF; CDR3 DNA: TGTGCCAGCAGCAAAGCGATCCGGGTTAATCGCACAGATACGCAGTATTTT
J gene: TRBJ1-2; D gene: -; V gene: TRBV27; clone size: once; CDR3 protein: CASGPPQSRYGYTF; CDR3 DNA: TGTGCCAGCGGGCCTCCGCAAAGTCGCTATGGCTACACCTTC
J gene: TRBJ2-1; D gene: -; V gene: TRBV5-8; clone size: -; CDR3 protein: CASSPKTVKYEQFF; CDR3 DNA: TGTGCCAGCAGCCCAAAGACAGTTAAGTATGAGCAGTTCTTC
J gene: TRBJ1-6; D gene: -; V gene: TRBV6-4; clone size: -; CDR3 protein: CASSPSGHNYNSPLHF; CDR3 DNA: TGTGCCAGCAGTCCCTCCGGACACAACTATAATTCACCCCTCCACTTT